A single sample is the source of the 17 T cell receptor beta chains below, sequenced in a study of cytomegalovirus exposure and HLA in healthy donors. The PCR used 60 Vbeta and 13 Jbeta primers. TCRdb's table, derived via immunoSEQ multiplex PCR, lists solely in-frame clones and lacks some. The sample lists 100,000 to 150,000 clones, 15% to 20% occurring once. The sequenced sample was PBMCs. The receptors here all came from a female donor in good health and CMV-seropositive.

Only a few counts were recorded for this clone. The J gene is TRBJ1-2, the V gene TRBV27; perhaps TRBD1 as D (5 bases). The CDR3 has 15 amino acids. Per the germline V gene, CDR1 is MNHEY and CDR2 is SMNVEV (reference sequence). With 5 bases removed from V and 4 bases from J, the gap between germline ends came to 17 bases. The DNA for the CDR3 is TGTGCCAGCAGTCGGGGGAGGGAACTCTTCTATGGCTACACCTTC. It specifies CASSRGRELFYGYTF.

A few counts support this clone. The chain is built from TRBV6-6 and TRBJ2-5, with D uncertain. Germline assignment: CDR1 MNHNY and CDR2 SVGAGI (reference sequence). V dropped 0 bases and J dropped 8 bases, with 7 bases sitting between them. The CDR3 spans 12 residues. CDR3 amino acids: CASSYSLGTQYF. The DNA for the CDR3 is TGTGCCAGCAGTTACTCCCTCGGTACCCAGTACTTC.

This rearrangement joins TRBV7-8 to TRBJ2-3; 9 nucleotides match TRBD2. The CDR3 spans 16 residues. Germline values: CDR1 SGHVS, CDR2 FQNEAQ. V shed 2 bases, J shed 4 bases, and the junction held 7 bases outside the gene matches. Written as DNA, the CDR3 is TGTGCCAGCAGCTTACTTAGCGGGAGCGGCCCAGATACGCAGTATTTT. Amino acid sequence: CASSLLSGSGPDTQYF.

The J gene is TRBJ2-4, the V gene TRBV2, with a weak D call TRBD1 (5 bases). The CDR3 extends over 14 amino acids. V lost 4 bases, J lost 0 bases, and 7 bases lay in between. Germline CDR1 is SNHLY and CDR2 is FYNNEI. CDR3 protein: CASSGRVAKNIQYF. The CDR3 DNA is TGTGCCAGCAGTGGCAGGGTAGCCAAAAACATTCAGTACTTC.

V gene TRBV10-2 combines with J gene TRBJ2-7; the match to TRBD2 covers 8 bases. CDR3 length: 14 residues. Germline loops: CDR1 WSHSY, CDR2 SAAADI. Trimming removed 7 bases from V and 4 bases from J; junction bases left unmatched: 9. CDR3 protein: CASKRVAGTYEQYF. CDR3 nucleotide sequence: TGCGCCAGCAAGAGAGTAGCGGGGACTTACGAGCAGTACTTC.

This rearrangement joins TRBV7-2 to TRBJ2-3; D is perhaps TRBD2 (6 bases). Germline V gene sequence: CDR1 SGHTA, CDR2 FQGNSA. The germline V and J ends were trimmed by 3 bases and 5 bases, with 15 bases remaining between them. The CDR3 totals 15 residues. This CDR3 reads CASSFRPGVGDTQYF. In DNA, the CDR3 is TGTGCCAGCAGCTTCCGCCCGGGAGTCGGAGATACGCAGTATTTT.

The chain recombines TRBV9 with TRBJ1-5, with 8 bases that match TRBD1. Trimming removed 7 bases from V and 3 bases from J; junction bases left unmatched: 6. Germline V gene sequence: CDR1 SGDLS, CDR2 YYNGEE. The CDR3 consists of 14 residues. DNA for the CDR3: TGTGCCAGCGACCTGACAGGGGACAATCAGCCCCAGCATTTT. Translation: CASDLTGDNQPQHF.

This clone was observed a few times. This chain links TRBV4-1 with TRBJ1-1, with D possibly being TRBD1 (5 bases). V was cut by 3 bases and J by 4 bases, with 24 bases left in between. CDR1 and CDR2 from the germline V gene are MGHRA and YSYEKL. The length of the CDR3 is 18 residues. The CDR3 nucleotides read TGCGCCAGCAGCCACGACAGAATGATAGATATTTCAGGCACTGAAGCTTTCTTT. Translated: CASSHDRMIDISGTEAFF.

The gene calls are TRBV6-5 and TRBJ1-2; D is uncertain. The CDR3 is 14 residues long. Deletions cut 6 bases from V and 4 bases from J, with 15 bases between. The germline gives CDR1 MNHEY, CDR2 SVGAGI. CDR3 sequence (DNA): TGTGCCAGCAGGAAACCCTTTAGTCCCTATGGCTACACCTTC. It translates to CASRKPFSPYGYTF.

The rearrangement uses TRBV6-5 and TRBJ2-4; tentative D call: TRBD2 (6 bases). The V end was cut by 5 bases, the J end by 8 bases, with 10 bases between. The CDR3 has 12 residues. Germline V gene sequence: CDR1 MNHEY, CDR2 SVGAGI. Here the CDR3 reads CASSPAGDIQYF. As DNA, the CDR3 is TGTGCCAGCAGTCCAGCGGGTGACATTCAGTACTTC.

The rearrangement uses TRBV7-2 and TRBJ2-7; the match to TRBD2 covers 14 bases. After removal of 3 bases from V and 6 bases from J, the junction contained 7 bases not matched to a gene. CDR3 length: 16 amino acids. The germline gives CDR1 SGHTA, CDR2 FQGNSA. CDR3 sequence: CASSFSGTSGGLEQYF. DNA for the CDR3: TGTGCCAGCAGCTTTTCCGGGACTAGCGGGGGCCTCGAGCAGTACTTC.

The gene calls are TRBV6-5 and TRBJ1-2; D gene unclear. This CDR3 spans 14 amino acids. CDR1 is MNHEY and CDR2 is SVGAGI in the germline V gene. Between the trimmed V and J ends, which lost 2 bases and 5 bases, there was a span of 12 bases. The CDR3 sequence is CASSYRARGYGYTF. DNA for the CDR3: TGTGCCAGCAGTTACCGTGCACGGGGATATGGCTACACCTTC.

The V and J genes are TRBV6-5 and TRBJ1-1; D possibly corresponds to TRBD1 (5 bases). Germline loops: CDR1 MNHEY, CDR2 SVGAGI. CDR3 length: 14 amino acids. V gave up 5 bases and J gave up 0 bases, with 10 bases separating them. This chain's CDR3 is CASSERQLNTEAFF. In DNA form, the CDR3 reads TGTGCCAGCAGTGAGCGACAGCTGAACACTGAAGCTTTCTTT.

J is TRBJ2-7 and V is TRBV6-5; TRBD2 matches at 11 bases. Losses at the gene ends were 6 bases for V and 2 bases for J; bases not matched to a gene: 3. In germline, CDR1 is MNHEY, CDR2 SVGAGI. This CDR3 is 14 amino acids long. In nucleotides, the CDR3 is TGTGCCAGCAGGCTAGCGGGGGGAACCTACGAGCAGTACTTC. Translated, it gives CASRLAGGTYEQYF.

This clone was counted a few times. V is TRBV28 and J is TRBJ1-1, with unresolved D. The germline gives CDR1 MDHEN, CDR2 SYDVKM. The ends were cut back, 5 bases at V and 7 bases at J, with 8 bases in the middle. This CDR3 has 11 amino acids. For the CDR3, the DNA is TGTGCCAGCAGTGGCTTTGGTGAAGCTTTCTTT. It encodes CASSGFGEAFF.

The chain combines TRBV7-3 with TRBJ2-5; D is possibly TRBD1 (7 bases). Germline loops: CDR1 SGHTA, CDR2 FQGTGA. The germline V and J ends were trimmed by 3 bases and 7 bases, with 15 bases remaining between them. CDR3 length equals 14 residues. The CDR3 protein is CASSFAGGGGTQYF. DNA for the CDR3: TGTGCCAGCAGCTTCGCAGGGGGAGGTGGGACCCAGTACTTC.

In DNA, the CDR3 is TGTGCCAGCAGTCCCTTGGGGACAGATCTCGAGCAGTACTTC. As protein: CASSPLGTDLEQYF. This sequence joins TRBV28 and TRBJ2-7, with 7 bases matching TRBD1. Germline V gives CDR1 MDHEN, CDR2 SYDVKM. Germline trimming cut 5 bases from V and 6 bases from J; bases unmatched to any gene: 10. This CDR3 is built from 14 residues.